This T cell receptor (beta chain) emerged from a study of shared clonotypes between healthy human individuals. Study overall: Contributing individuals were two females and three males aged 18 to 49.

Only CD45RO-negative cells positively selected for CCR7 counted as naive CD8 cells, so terminally differentiated effector memory CD45RA+ cells were excluded. All the donors were Caucasian adults who lived in Nashville, Tennessee. Data came from immunoSEQ multiplex PCR; TCRdb stores just in-frame clones and leaves some out. The table records hundreds of thousands of clones, roughly 95% of them present only once. Concerning this clone itself: The antigen is unknown.

This CDR3 is 13 amino acids long. From germline, CDR1 is MNHEY and CDR2 SVGAGI. Trimming took off 6 bases at V and 5 bases at J, with 13 bases between the two ends. Study findings and constraints: Since donors were few, the genetic and exposure-history diversity represented was limited. Sampling covered blood only; tissue repertoires likely differ.

The origin of this receptor is a woman between 25 and 40 years old in good health. The chain uses TRBV6-5 and TRBJ1-1; the D gene is possibly TRBD1 (5 bases). Sequences were obtained from naive CD8+ T cells sorted from blood. The CDR3 reads CASRGPRETEAFF. CDR3 sequence (DNA): TGTGCCAGCAGGGGGCCCAGGGAGACTGAAGCTTTCTTT.